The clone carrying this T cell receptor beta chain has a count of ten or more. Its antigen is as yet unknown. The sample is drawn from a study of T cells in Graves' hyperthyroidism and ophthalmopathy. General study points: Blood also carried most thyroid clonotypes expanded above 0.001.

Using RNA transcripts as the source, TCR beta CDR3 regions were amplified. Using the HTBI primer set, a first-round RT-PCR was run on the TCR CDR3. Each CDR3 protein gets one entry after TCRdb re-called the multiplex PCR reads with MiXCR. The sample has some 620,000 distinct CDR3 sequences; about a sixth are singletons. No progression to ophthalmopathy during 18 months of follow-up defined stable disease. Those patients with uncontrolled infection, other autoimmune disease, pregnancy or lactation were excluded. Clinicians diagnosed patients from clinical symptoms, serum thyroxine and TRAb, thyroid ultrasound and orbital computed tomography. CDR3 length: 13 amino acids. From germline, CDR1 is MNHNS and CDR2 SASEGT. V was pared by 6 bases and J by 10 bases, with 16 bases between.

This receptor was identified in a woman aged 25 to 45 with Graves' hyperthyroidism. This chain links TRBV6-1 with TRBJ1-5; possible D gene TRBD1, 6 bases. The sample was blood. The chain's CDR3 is CASSPGTGLPQHF. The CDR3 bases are TGTGCCAGCAGCCCCGGTACAGGGCTTCCCCAGCATTTT.